This TCR beta chain was sequenced during a study of shared clonotypes between healthy human individuals. Looking at the study overall: Samples came from a couple of female and three male donors aged 18 to 49.

Comments on this clone: Its cognate antigen is unknown.

Some 28,000 T cell genomes (approximately 0.2 ug DNA) went into each sorted-subset replicate. Only in-frame clones appear in the TCRdb table, and some are missing; sequencing was by immunoSEQ multiplex PCR. In the table there are roughly 1,100,000 clones, about 75% of which are singletons. Study-wide results and limits: Across a handful of donors, naive CD4 shared 5% to 6%, naive CD8 3% to 3.5%, memory CD4 more than 2%, memory CD8 about 0.4%. Rarefaction revealed incomplete sorted-subset sequencing despite large depth.

Sequenced sample: memory CD4+ T cells sorted from blood. Subset in this sample: CD45RA-negative fraction. The sequence was obtained from a young man in good health.

CDR3 protein: CASSFGGSPLHF. CDR3 sequence (DNA): TGTGCCAGCAGTTTCGGGGGGTCACCCCTCCACTTT. V gene TRBV27 combines with J gene TRBJ1-6, with D perhaps matching TRBD1 (5 bases). Germline CDR1 reads MNHEY; CDR2 reads SMNVEV (reference sequence). The CDR3 covers 12 residues. V lost 3 bases and J lost 10, with 7 bases in between.